The 11 T cell receptor beta chains in this list originate from one sample, sequenced in a study of T cell clonotyping in hematopoietic cell transplantation. TCRdb's table, derived via immunoSEQ multiplex PCR, lists solely in-frame clones and lacks some. The table includes thousands of clones, approximately 92% detected once. The specimen comprised PBMCs, sampled 180 days after allogeneic stem cell transplant. All receptors come from a female patient aged 45-60 years who had an allogeneic stem cell transplant from an unrelated donor, so the T cells may come from the graft donor. Some clones in this sample may be carry-over from other donors' samples.

The CDR3 DNA is TGTGCCAGCAGCCAAGGGTCCCCGGGACAGGGAGGATCGGGCTACACCTTC. It yields the protein CASSQGSPGQGGSGYTF. The chain couples TRBV14 to TRBJ1-2, with 9 bases lining up with TRBD1. Germline V lookup: CDR1 SGHDN, CDR2 FVKESK. CDR3 size: 17 residues. With V trimmed by 1 base and J by 8 bases, 14 bases remained unmatched.

This clone has just a few counts. This chain uses TRBV18 with TRBJ2-7; TRBD1 might be the D (5 bases). In germline, CDR1 is KGHSH, CDR2 LQKENI. The CDR3 sequence is 13 residues long. Between the trimmed V and J ends, which lost 3 bases and 2 bases, there was a span of 8 bases. The DNA for the CDR3 is TGTGCCAGCTCACCTTTGGGGCCCTACGAGCAGTACTTC. It encodes CASSPLGPYEQYF.

The chain recombines TRBV7-9 with TRBJ2-7; 8 bases are a match to TRBD1. After removal of 9 bases from V and 2 bases from J, the junction contained 6 bases not matched to a gene. The CDR3 runs 13 residues. Germline V CDR1 and CDR2: SEHNR, FQNEAQ (reference sequence). In nucleotides, the CDR3 is TGTGCCAGTACCCGGGACAGGCCCTACGAGCAGTACTTC. Amino acid sequence: CASTRDRPYEQYF.

The rearrangement joins TRBV6-1 to TRBJ1-2, with TRBD1 matching 8 bases. The CDR3 runs to 15 residues. V lost 2 bases, J lost 4 bases, and 6 bases stayed unmatched. Germline-derived CDR1 and CDR2 are MNHNS and SASEGT. CDR3 protein: CASSESRTGSYGYTF. The DNA for the CDR3 is TGTGCCAGCAGTGAAAGCCGGACAGGGTCCTATGGCTACACCTTC.

The chain joins TRBV15 to TRBJ1-2, with D unresolved. The CDR3 contains 16 residues. V was clipped by 1 base and J by 6 bases, with 18 bases between them. Germline assignment: CDR1 LNHNV and CDR2 YYDKDF (reference sequence). The CDR3 here is CATSRGGLWATHGYTF. DNA of the CDR3: TGTGCCACCAGCAGAGGGGGTCTGTGGGCGACTCATGGCTACACCTTC.

In this sample, this clone turned up once. The chain carries TRBV6-5 and TRBJ2-7; TRBD1 or TRBD2 may be the D gene (5 bases each). CDR1 is MNHEY, CDR2 SVGAGI, per germline. Between the trimmed V and J ends, which lost 0 bases and 13 bases, there was a span of 22 bases. The CDR3 is 15 amino acids. The CDR3 nucleotides are TGTGCCAGCAGTTACTCAGGGACCACTATTCTAAGCCAATACTTC. It encodes CASSYSGTTILSQYF.

This chain uses TRBV2 with TRBJ1-6, with a tentative D call TRBD1 (6 bases). The CDR3 sequence is 14 residues long. CDR1 is SNHLY and CDR2 is FYNNEI in the germline V gene. The V gene lost 6 bases and the J gene lost 14 bases, with 20 bases spanning the gap. The CDR3 region is CASRDYDWGPALHF. CDR3 DNA sequence: TGTGCCAGCAGGGACTACGACTGGGGGCCGGCCCTCCACTTT.

This clone was found once. V and J are TRBV9 and TRBJ2-1; D unclear. Germline V CDR1 and CDR2: SGDLS, YYNGEE. V was clipped by 0 bases and J by 0 bases, with 7 bases between them. This CDR3 spans 15 amino acids. The CDR3 sequence: CASSVEPSSYNEQFF. DNA of the CDR3: TGTGCCAGCAGCGTAGAGCCTAGCTCCTACAATGAGCAGTTCTTC.

The DNA of the CDR3 is TGTGCCAGCAGTTACTCCCAGGGGAATGGCTACACCTTC. Its translation is CASSYSQGNGYTF. The chain is built from TRBV6-6 and TRBJ1-2, with D possibly being TRBD1 (6 bases). The V end was cut by 0 bases, the J end by 6 bases, with 8 bases between. This CDR3 region has 13 residues. Germline CDR1 and CDR2: MNHNY and SVGAGI (reference sequence).

The V call is TRBV19, the J call TRBJ1-1; D possibly corresponds to TRBD1 (6 bases). Trimming stripped 5 bases from V and 0 bases from J, with 13 bases between. Per the germline V gene, CDR1 is LNHDA and CDR2 is SQIVND (reference sequence). CDR3 size: 15 residues. The CDR3 here is CASSPRGTLNTEAFF. DNA of the CDR3: TGTGCCAGTAGTCCCCGGGGGACATTGAACACTGAAGCTTTCTTT.

This rearrangement joins TRBV4-1 to TRBJ1-1; no clear D gene. Trimming took off 0 bases at V and 1 base at J, with 6 bases between the two ends. CDR3 size: 14 residues. Germline CDR1 reads MGHRA; CDR2 reads YSYEKL. The CDR3, as DNA: TGCGCCAGCAGCCAAGATCGAAGGAACACTGAAGCTTTCTTT. As protein: CASSQDRRNTEAFF.